This TCR beta chain is from a study of CD8 T cells in ankylosing spondylitis. General observations from the study: There was a TCR beta motif, made of 7 or 8 highly homologous variants, that appeared characteristic of ankylosing spondylitis blood. The authors reported significant enrichment of disease-linked clones in matched ankylosing spondylitis synovial fluid.

TCRdb analysed the 5' RACE reads with MiXCR anew, one entry per CDR3 protein. The profile shows about 340,000 distinct CDR3 sequences, about 15% of them singletons. This clonotype appeared a few times. The antigen remains undetermined. The receptor was derived from a male donor with ankylosing spondylitis or in good health (not recorded which). The sequencing input was blood, either unsorted or a sorted T cell fraction (not recorded which).

In DNA, the CDR3 is TGCGCCAGCAGCCAAGATGGTCAGGTTGATTCACCCCTCCACTTT. Its translation is CASSQDGQVDSPLHF. This chain links TRBV4-1 with TRBJ1-6; D uncertain. V lost 0 bases, J lost 8 bases, and 11 bases lay in between. Germline lookup yields CDR1 MGHRA and CDR2 YSYEKL. The CDR3 runs 15 residues.